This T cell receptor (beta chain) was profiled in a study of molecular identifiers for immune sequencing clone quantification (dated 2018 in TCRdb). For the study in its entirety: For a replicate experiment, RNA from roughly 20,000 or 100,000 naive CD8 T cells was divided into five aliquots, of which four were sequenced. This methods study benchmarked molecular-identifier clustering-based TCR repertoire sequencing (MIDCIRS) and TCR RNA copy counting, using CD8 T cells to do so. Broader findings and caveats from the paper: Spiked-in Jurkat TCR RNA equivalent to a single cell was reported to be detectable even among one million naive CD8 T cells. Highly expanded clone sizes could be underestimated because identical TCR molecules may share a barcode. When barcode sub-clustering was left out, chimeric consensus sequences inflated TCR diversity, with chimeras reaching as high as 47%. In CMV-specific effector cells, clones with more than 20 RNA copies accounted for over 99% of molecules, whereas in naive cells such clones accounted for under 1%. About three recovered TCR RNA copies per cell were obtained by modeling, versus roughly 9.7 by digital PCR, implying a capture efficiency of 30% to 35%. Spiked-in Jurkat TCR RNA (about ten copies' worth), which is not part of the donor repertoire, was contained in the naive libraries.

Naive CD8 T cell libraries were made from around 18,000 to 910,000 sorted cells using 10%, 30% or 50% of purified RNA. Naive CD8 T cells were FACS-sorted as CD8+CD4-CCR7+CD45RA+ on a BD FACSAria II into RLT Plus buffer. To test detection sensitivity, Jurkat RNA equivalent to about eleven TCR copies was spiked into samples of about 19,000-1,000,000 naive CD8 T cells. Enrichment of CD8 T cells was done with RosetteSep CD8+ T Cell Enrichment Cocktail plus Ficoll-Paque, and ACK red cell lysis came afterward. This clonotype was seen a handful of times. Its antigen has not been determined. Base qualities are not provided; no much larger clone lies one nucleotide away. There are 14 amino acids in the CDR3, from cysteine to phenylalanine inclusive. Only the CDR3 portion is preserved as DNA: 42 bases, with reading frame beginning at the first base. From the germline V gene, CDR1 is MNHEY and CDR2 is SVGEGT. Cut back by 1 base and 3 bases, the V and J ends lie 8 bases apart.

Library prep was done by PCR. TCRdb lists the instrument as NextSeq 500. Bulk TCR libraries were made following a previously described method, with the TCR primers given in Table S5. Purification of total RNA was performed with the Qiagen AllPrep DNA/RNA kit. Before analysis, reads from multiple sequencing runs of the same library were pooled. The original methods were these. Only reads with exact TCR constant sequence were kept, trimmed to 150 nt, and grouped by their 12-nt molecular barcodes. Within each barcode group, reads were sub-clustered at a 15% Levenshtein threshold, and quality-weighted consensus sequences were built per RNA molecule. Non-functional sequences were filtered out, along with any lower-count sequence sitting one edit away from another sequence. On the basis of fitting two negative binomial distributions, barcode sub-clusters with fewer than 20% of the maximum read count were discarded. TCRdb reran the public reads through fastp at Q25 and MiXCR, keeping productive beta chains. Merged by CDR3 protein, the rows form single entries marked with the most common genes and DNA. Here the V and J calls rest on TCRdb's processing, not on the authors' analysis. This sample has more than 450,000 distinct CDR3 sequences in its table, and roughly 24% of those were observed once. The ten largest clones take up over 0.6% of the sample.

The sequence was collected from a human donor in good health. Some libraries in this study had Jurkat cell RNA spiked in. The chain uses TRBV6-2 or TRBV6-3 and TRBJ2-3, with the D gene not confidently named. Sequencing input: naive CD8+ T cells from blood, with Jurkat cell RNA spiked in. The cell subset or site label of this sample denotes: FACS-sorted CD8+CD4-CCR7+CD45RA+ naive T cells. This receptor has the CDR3 CASSYLGVTDTQYF. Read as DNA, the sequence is TGTGCCAGCAGTTACTTGGGTGTGACAGATACGCAGTATTTT.